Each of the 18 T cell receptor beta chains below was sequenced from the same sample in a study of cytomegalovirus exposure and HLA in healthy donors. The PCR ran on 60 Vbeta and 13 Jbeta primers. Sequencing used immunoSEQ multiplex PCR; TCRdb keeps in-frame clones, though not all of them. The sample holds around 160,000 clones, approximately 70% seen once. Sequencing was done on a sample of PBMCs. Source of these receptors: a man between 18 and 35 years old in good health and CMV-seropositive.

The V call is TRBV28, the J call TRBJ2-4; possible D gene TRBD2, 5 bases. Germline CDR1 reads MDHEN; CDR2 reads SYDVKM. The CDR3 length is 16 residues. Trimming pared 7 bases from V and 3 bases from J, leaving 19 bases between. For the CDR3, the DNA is TGTGCCAGCACCTCCTTGGGAGATACTATCAAAAACATTCAGTACTTC. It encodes CASTSLGDTIKNIQYF.

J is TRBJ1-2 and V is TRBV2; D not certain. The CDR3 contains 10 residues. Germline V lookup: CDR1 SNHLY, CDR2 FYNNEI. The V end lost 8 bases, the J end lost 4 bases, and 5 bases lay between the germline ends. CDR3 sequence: CASAIYGYTF. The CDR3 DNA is TGTGCCAGCGCGATCTATGGCTACACCTTC. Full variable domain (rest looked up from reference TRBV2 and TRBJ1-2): EPEVTQTPSHQVTQMGQEVILRCVPISNHLYFYWYRQILGQKVEFLVSFYNNEISEKSEIFDDQFSVERPDGSNFTLKIRSTKLEDSAMYFCASAIYGYTFGSGTRLTVV.

The CDR3 DNA sequence: TGTGCCAGCAGCTTAGGACAGGGACTTAACTATGGCTACACCTTC. Translation gives CASSLGQGLNYGYTF. The V and J genes are TRBV7-2 and TRBJ1-2; 7 bases align to TRBD1. This CDR3 region has 15 residues. V lost 1 base and J lost 1; bases outside the gene matches: 3. Germline CDR1 and CDR2: SGHTA and FQGNSA.

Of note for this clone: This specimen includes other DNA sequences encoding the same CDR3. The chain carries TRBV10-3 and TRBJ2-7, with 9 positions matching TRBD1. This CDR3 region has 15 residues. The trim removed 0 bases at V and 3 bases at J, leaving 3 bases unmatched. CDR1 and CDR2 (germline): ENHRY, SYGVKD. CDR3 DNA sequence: TGTGCCATCAGTGAGTCTAGGACAGGGGACTACGAGCAGTACGTC. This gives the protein CAISESRTGDYEQYV.

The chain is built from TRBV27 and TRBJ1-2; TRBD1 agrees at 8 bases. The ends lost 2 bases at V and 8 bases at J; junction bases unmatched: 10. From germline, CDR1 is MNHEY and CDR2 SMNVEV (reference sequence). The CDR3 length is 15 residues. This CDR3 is CASSLGPGQVKGYTF. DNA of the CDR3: TGTGCCAGCAGTTTAGGCCCGGGACAGGTTAAAGGCTACACCTTC.

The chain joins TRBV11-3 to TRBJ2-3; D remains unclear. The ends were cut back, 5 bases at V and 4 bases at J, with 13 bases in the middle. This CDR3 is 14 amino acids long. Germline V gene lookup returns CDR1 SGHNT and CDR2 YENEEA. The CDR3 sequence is CASSPLGRADTQYF. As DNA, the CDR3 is TGTGCCAGCAGCCCGCTTGGCCGGGCAGATACGCAGTATTTT.

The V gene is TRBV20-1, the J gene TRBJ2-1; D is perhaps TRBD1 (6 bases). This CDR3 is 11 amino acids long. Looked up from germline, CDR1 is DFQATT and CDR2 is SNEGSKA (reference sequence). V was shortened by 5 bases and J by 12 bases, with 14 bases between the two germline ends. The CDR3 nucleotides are TGCAGTGCTGCTACAGGGATCGGGCAGTTCTTC. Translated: CSAATGIGQFF.

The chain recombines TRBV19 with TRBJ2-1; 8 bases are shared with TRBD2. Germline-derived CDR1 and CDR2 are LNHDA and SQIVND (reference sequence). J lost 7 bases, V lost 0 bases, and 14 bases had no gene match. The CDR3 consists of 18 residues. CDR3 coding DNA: TGTGCCAGTAGTATAGATCCCCTGGGGACGGGGGGGCCGAATGAGCAGTTCTTC. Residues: CASSIDPLGTGGPNEQFF.

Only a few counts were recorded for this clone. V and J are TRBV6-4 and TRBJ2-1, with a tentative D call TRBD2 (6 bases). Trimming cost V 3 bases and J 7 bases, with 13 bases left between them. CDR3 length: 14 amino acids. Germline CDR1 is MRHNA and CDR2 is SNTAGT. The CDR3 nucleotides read TGTGCCAGCAGTGATCCGGGGGAGTTGAATGAGCAGTTCTTC. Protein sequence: CASSDPGELNEQFF.

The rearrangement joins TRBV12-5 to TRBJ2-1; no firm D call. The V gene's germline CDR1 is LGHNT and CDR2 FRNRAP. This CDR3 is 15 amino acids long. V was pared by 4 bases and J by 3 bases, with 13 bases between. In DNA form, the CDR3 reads TGTGCTAGTGGTTCCTCCTCGACTGGCTACAATGAGCAGTTCTTC. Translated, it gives CASGSSSTGYNEQFF.

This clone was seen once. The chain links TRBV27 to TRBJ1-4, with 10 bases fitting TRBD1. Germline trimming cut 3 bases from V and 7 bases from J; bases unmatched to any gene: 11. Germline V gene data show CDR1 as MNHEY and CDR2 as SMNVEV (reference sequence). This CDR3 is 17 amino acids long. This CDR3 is CASSFRASTGGGEKLFF. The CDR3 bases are TGTGCCAGCAGTTTCAGGGCCTCGACAGGGGGCGGTGAAAAACTGTTTTTT.

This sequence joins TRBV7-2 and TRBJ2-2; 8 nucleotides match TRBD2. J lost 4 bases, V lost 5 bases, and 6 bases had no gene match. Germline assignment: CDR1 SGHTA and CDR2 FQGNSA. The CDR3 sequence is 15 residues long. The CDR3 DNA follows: TGTGCCAGCAGCCCTTGGACTAGCAGCACCGGGGAGCTGTTTTTT. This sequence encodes CASSPWTSSTGELFF.

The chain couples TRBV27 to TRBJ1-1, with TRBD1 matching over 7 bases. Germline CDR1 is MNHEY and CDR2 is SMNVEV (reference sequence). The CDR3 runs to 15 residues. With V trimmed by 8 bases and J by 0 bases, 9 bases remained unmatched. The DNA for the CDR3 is TGTGCCAGCTCCCGGGACAGAGAGTTGAACACTGAAGCTTTCTTT. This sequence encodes CASSRDRELNTEAFF.

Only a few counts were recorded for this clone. The CDR3 loop reads CATKDRPNEKLFF. In nucleotides, the CDR3 is TGTGCCACTAAGGACAGGCCTAATGAAAAACTGTTTTTT. The rearrangement uses TRBV19 and TRBJ1-4; TRBD1 matches 7 bases. The CDR3 consists of 13 residues. Germline assignment: CDR1 LNHDA and CDR2 SQIVND (reference sequence). V lost 10 bases to trimming and J lost 3 bases; unmatched junction nucleotides: 5.

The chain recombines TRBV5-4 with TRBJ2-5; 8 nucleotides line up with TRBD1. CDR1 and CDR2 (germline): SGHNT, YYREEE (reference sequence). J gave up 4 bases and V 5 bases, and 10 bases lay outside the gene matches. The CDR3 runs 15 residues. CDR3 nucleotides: TGTGCCAGCAGACCAGGGGGCGCGAATTCAGAGACCCAGTACTTC. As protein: CASRPGGANSETQYF.

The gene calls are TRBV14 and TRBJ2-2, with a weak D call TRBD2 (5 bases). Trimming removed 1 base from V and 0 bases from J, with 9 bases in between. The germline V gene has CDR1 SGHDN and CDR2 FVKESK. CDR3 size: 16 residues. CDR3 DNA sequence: TGTGCCAGCAGCCAAGTCGCGGGTCCGAACACCGGGGAGCTGTTTTTT. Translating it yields CASSQVAGPNTGELFF.

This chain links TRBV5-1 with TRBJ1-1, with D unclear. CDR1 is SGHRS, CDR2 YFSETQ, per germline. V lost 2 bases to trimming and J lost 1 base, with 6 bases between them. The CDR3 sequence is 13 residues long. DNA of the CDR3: TGCGCCAGCAGCTTAACAGCGAACACTGAAGCTTTCTTT. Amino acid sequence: CASSLTANTEAFF.

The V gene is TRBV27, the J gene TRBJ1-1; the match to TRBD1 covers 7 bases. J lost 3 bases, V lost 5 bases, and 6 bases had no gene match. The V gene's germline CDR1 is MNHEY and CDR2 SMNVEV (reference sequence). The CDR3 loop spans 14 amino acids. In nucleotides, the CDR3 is TGTGCCAGCAGTCCGAGGCAGGGGGACACTGAAGCTTTCTTT. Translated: CASSPRQGDTEAFF.